A single sample gave rise to the 22 T cell receptor beta chains below, sequenced in a study of cytomegalovirus exposure and HLA in healthy donors. Researchers ran the PCR with 60 Vbeta and 13 Jbeta primers. TCRdb's copy holds only in-frame clones and misses some; the assay was immunoSEQ multiplex PCR. The table lists around 140,000 clones, 82% of them singletons, with about 1.5% in the top ten. Sequencing was done on a sample of PBMCs. These receptors came from a man aged 25-45 years in good health and CMV-seropositive.

Details on this clone: Within the sample, other DNA sequences also encode this same CDR3. The chain joins TRBV5-1 to TRBJ2-5; possibly TRBD2 for D (5 bases). V shed 0 bases and J shed 2 bases, with 11 bases lying between them. Germline CDR1 reads SGHRS; CDR2 reads YFSETQ. This CDR3 region has 15 residues. The CDR3 DNA is TGCGCCAGCAGCTTGGCCCCCGGAGGACAAGAGACCCAGTACTTC. This sequence encodes CASSLAPGGQETQYF.

This chain uses TRBV7-6 with TRBJ1-2, with TRBD1 matching over 9 bases. Germline-derived CDR1 and CDR2 are SGHVS and FNYEAQ. The J segment lost 6 bases and the V segment lost 1 base, leaving 6 bases of the junction unmatched. This CDR3 is built from 15 residues. The chain's CDR3 is CASSLVPQGANGYTF. The CDR3 DNA reads TGTGCCAGCAGCTTAGTACCACAGGGGGCAAATGGCTACACCTTC.

The chain carries TRBV13 and TRBJ1-5, with D perhaps matching TRBD1 (6 bases). This CDR3 comprises 14 residues. Trimming stripped 5 bases from V and 4 bases from J, with 12 bases between. Germline values: CDR1 PRHDT, CDR2 FYEKMQ (reference sequence). CDR3 in amino acids: CASSVGTTNQPQHF. CDR3 nucleotide sequence: TGTGCCAGCAGCGTCGGGACAACTAATCAGCCCCAGCATTTT.

The genes are TRBV18 and TRBJ1-1; D gene uncertain. CDR3 length: 16 amino acids. In germline, CDR1 is KGHSH, CDR2 LQKENI. V lost 2 bases and J lost 5, with 18 bases in between. The CDR3 DNA reads TGTGCCAGCTCACCAGAGGACGCAAGGGCGGGGACTGAAGCTTTCTTT. This sequence encodes CASSPEDARAGTEAFF.

The gene calls are TRBV28 and TRBJ2-3; 8 bases align to TRBD2. This CDR3 region has 14 residues. The germline V gene has CDR1 MDHEN and CDR2 SYDVKM. Germline trimming cut 6 bases from V and 3 bases from J; bases unmatched to any gene: 5. DNA of the CDR3: TGTGCCAGCAGACGGGGGGGCAGAACAGATACGCAGTATTTT. This codes for CASRRGGRTDTQYF.

This clone was detected a few times. This chain joins TRBV7-9 and TRBJ1-5; no firm D call. V lost 1 base, J lost 7 bases, and 11 bases lay in between. CDR1 is SEHNR, CDR2 FQNEAQ, per germline (reference sequence). The CDR3 consists of 14 residues. CDR3 nucleotide sequence: TGTGCCAGCAGCTTAGTGGGAGCAGGCCAGCCCCAGCATTTT. Amino acids: CASSLVGAGQPQHF.

This clone was detected once. The gene calls are TRBV14 and TRBJ2-3, with D perhaps TRBD1 (6 bases). This CDR3 region has 16 residues. With 4 bases removed from V and 2 bases from J, the gap between germline ends came to 16 bases. Germline V gene sequence: CDR1 SGHDN, CDR2 FVKESK. CDR3 bases: TGTGCCAGCAGCCCCGCTCGACAGGTTTTCACAGATACGCAGTATTTT. This translates into CASSPARQVFTDTQYF.

The chain recombines TRBV28 with TRBJ1-2; 7 positions match TRBD1. The CDR3 runs 14 residues. Trimming took 6 bases from V and 9 from J; bases not matched to a gene: 13. Germline loops: CDR1 MDHEN, CDR2 SYDVKM. CDR3 amino acids: CASSSSDREVSYTF. CDR3 nucleotide sequence: TGTGCCAGCAGCTCCTCCGACAGGGAAGTGAGCTACACCTTC.

The gene calls are TRBV18 and TRBJ2-7, with 8 positions matching TRBD1. Trimming removed 2 bases from V and 4 bases from J; junction bases left unmatched: 4. The germline CDR1 and CDR2 sequences are KGHSH and LQKENI. The CDR3 is 14 amino acids. The CDR3 sequence: CASSPDGTGYEQYF. In DNA, the CDR3 is TGTGCCAGCTCACCAGACGGGACAGGTTACGAGCAGTACTTC.

The V and J genes are TRBV7-9 and TRBJ2-1, with D perhaps matching TRBD2 (5 bases). The CDR3 loop spans 14 amino acids. CDR1 and CDR2 (germline): SEHNR, FQNEAQ (reference sequence). Trimming stripped 3 bases from V and 0 bases from J, with 6 bases between. For the CDR3, the DNA is TGTGCCAGCAGCTTGGGGAGCTCCTACAATGAGCAGTTCTTC. It translates to CASSLGSSYNEQFF.

The CDR3: CASSTAQEGQPQHF. CDR3 nucleotide sequence: TGTGCCAGCAGTACAGCCCAGGAGGGGCAGCCCCAGCATTTT. The chain recombines TRBV28 with TRBJ1-5; a weak D match, TRBD1 (5 bases). This CDR3 spans 14 amino acids. With 5 bases removed from V and 7 bases from J, the gap between germline ends came to 15 bases. Germline V CDR1 and CDR2: MDHEN, SYDVKM.

The chain has TRBV14 and TRBJ2-5; D perhaps matches TRBD2 (5 bases). The DNA end is more similar to TRBJ2-7, so the J call may be wrong. The CDR3 is made up of 12 amino acids. Germline values: CDR1 SGHDN, CDR2 FVKESK. CDR3 DNA: TGTGCCAGCAGCCCGGGGTTCGACGAGCAGTACTTC. Translated, it gives CASSPGFDEQYF.

The chain links TRBV27 to TRBJ2-1; 9 bases fit TRBD2. Germline loops: CDR1 MNHEY, CDR2 SMNVEV (reference sequence). The CDR3 is 13 amino acids. J gave up 15 bases and V 1 base, and 7 bases lay outside the gene matches. The CDR3 loop reads CASSLFLAGPLFF. The CDR3, as DNA: TGTGCCAGCAGTTTATTCCTAGCGGGACCCCTGTTCTTC.

This clone was recorded once. The gene calls are TRBV5-5 and TRBJ2-5, with 10 bases matching TRBD2. The CDR3 is 16 amino acids. The V segment lost 2 bases and the J segment 5 bases; nucleotides outside the gene matches: 9. From germline, CDR1 is SGHKS and CDR2 YYEKEE (reference sequence). The CDR3 is CASSFLAGVPHETQYF. CDR3 nucleotide sequence: TGTGCCAGCAGCTTTCTAGCGGGGGTGCCTCACGAGACCCAGTACTTC. Drawing the rest from reference TRBV5-5 and TRBJ2-5, the complete variable domain is DAGVTQSPTHLIKTRGQQVTLRCSPISGHKSVSWYQQVLGQGPQFIFQYYEKEERGRGNFPDRFSARQFPNYSSELNVNALLLGDSALYLCASSFLAGVPHETQYFGPGTRLLVL.

The rearrangement uses TRBV28 and TRBJ1-5; TRBD1 matches at 8 bases. With 7 bases clipped from V and 7 bases from J, the junction kept 18 bases outside the gene matches. Germline V gene sequence: CDR1 MDHEN, CDR2 SYDVKM. The CDR3 loop spans 17 amino acids. The CDR3 bases are TGTGCCAGCATCCAACACCCAGGGGGCGCGCTAAAACAGCCCCAGCATTTT. Protein product: CASIQHPGGALKQPQHF.

The chain couples TRBV2 to TRBJ2-7; 14 bases agree with TRBD2. The CDR3 spans 15 residues. V trimming: 6 bases; J trimming: 6 bases; junction bases outside the gene matches: 7. CDR1 is SNHLY and CDR2 is FYNNEI in the germline V gene. The CDR3 spells CASRDGTSGSPEQYF. CDR3 sequence (DNA): TGTGCCAGCAGGGACGGGACTAGCGGGAGCCCCGAGCAGTACTTC. The variable domain in full, completed from reference TRBV2 and TRBJ2-7, reads EPEVTQTPSHQVTQMGQEVILRCVPISNHLYFYWYRQILGQKVEFLVSFYNNEISEKSEIFDDQFSVERPDGSNFTLKIRSTKLEDSAMYFCASRDGTSGSPEQYFGPGTRLTVT.

This clone came up a few times. CDR3 sequence (DNA): TGTGCCGGAGGGAGGGGGACTGAAGCTTTCTTT. Encoded protein: CAGGRGTEAFF. The V gene is TRBV6-6, the J gene TRBJ1-1; a weak D match, TRBD1 (6 bases). The CDR3 consists of 11 residues. The germline V gene has CDR1 MNHNY and CDR2 SVGAGI (reference sequence). Trimming stripped 11 bases from V and 5 bases from J, with 12 bases between.

This clone was seen once. The chain is built from TRBV5-6 and TRBJ1-2; D unclear. V was clipped by 0 bases and J by 2 bases, with 11 bases between them. The CDR3 covers 15 residues. Germline CDR1 SGHDT, CDR2 YYEEEE. The CDR3 reads CASSLGPGYNYGYTF. The CDR3 DNA reads TGTGCCAGCAGCTTGGGTCCGGGGTACAACTATGGCTACACCTTC. Full variable domain (outside the CDR3, taken from reference TRBV5-6 and TRBJ1-2): DAGVTQSPTHLIKTRGQQVTLRCSPKSGHDTVSWYQQALGQGPQFIFQYYEEEERQRGNFPDRFSGHQFPNYSSELNVNALLLGDSALYLCASSLGPGYNYGYTFGSGTRLTVV.

This clone was seen just once. CDR3 in DNA: TGCGCCAGCAGCTTGGGGGGGACAGGGACTGGAAACACCATATATTTT. Protein: CASSLGGTGTGNTIYF. The genes are TRBV5-1 and TRBJ1-3, with 9 nucleotides matching TRBD1. J lost 2 bases, V lost 0 bases, and 3 bases had no gene match. CDR1 and CDR2 from the germline V gene are SGHRS and YFSETQ. The CDR3 is made up of 16 amino acids.

CDR3 bases: TGTGCCTCTGGGGTCAGGGCCTCTAATTCACCCCTCCACTTT. It translates to CASGVRASNSPLHF. This chain connects TRBV2 to TRBJ1-6, with TRBD1 as a possible D gene (5 bases). CDR1 is SNHLY, CDR2 FYNNEI, per germline. V shed 11 bases and J shed 6 bases, with 17 bases lying between them. CDR3 length equals 14 residues.

The J gene is TRBJ2-3, the V gene TRBV13; D ambiguous. Germline loops: CDR1 PRHDT, CDR2 FYEKMQ (reference sequence). The CDR3 is made up of 13 amino acids. Trimming pared 3 bases from V and 5 bases from J, leaving 9 bases between. The CDR3 DNA reads as TGTGCCAGCAGCTTTCCAGAGGTAGATACGCAGTATTTT. Its protein product is CASSFPEVDTQYF.

The V call is TRBV5-1, the J call TRBJ2-5, with a weak D call TRBD2 (5 bases). This CDR3 region has 13 residues. CDR1 and CDR2 from the germline V gene are SGHRS and YFSETQ. Deletions cut 0 bases from V and 5 bases from J, with 8 bases between. The CDR3 region is CASSLAGGETQYF. DNA for the CDR3: TGCGCCAGCAGCTTGGCGGGCGGGGAGACCCAGTACTTC.